This is a list of T cell receptor beta chains from one sample in a study of blood T cell repertoires in COVID-19. Data came from immunoSEQ multiplex PCR; TCRdb stores just in-frame clones and leaves some out. The table records 95,000 to 120,000 clones, around four fifths of them present only once. The sequenced sample was peripheral blood. All receptors come from a woman between 35 and 50 years old with acute or convalescent COVID-19. CDR3s include the opening cysteine and the closing phenylalanine or tryptophan. Each record gives: clone size, V gene, D gene, J gene, CDR3 protein, CDR3 DNA. A D gene is named only where the DNA matches it firmly. Clone size is shown for a subset of rows, as once, few, many or a class of expanded clone.

once	TRBV29-1	TRBD1	TRBJ2-3	CSVESGDQGVAQYF	TGCAGCGTTGAATCCGGAGATCAGGGGGTCGCGCAGTATTTT
-	TRBV19	-	TRBJ1-5	CASGLDSNQPQHF	TGTGCCTCGGGACTGGATAGCAATCAGCCCCAGCATTTT
-	TRBV12-5	-	TRBJ1-1	CASGLVLPARVEAFF	TGTGCTAGTGGTTTGGTACTACCCGCCAGGGTCGAGGCTTTCTTT
-	TRBV3-1/TRBV3-2	-	TRBJ1-1	CASARLGGTEAFF	TGTGCCAGCGCCCGACTCGGAGGCACTGAAGCTTTCTTT
-	TRBV18	TRBD1	TRBJ1-1	CASSLGTANTEAFF	TGTGCCAGCTCACTAGGGACAGCGAACACTGAAGCTTTCTTT
-	TRBV10-3	-	TRBJ2-5	CAIRQGFSGETQYF	TGTGCCATCAGGCAGGGGTTCAGTGGAGAGACCCAGTACTTC
-	TRBV30	TRBD1	TRBJ1-1	CAWREIDRGLTFF	TGTGCCTGGAGGGAGATAGACAGGGGGTTAACTTTCTTT
once	TRBV19	TRBD1	TRBJ1-1	CASSTRTGNTEAFF	TGTGCCAGTAGTACCAGGACAGGAAACACTGAAGCTTTCTTT
-	TRBV11-2	-	TRBJ1-1	CASSKESTGIMGTEAFF	TGTGCCAGCAGCAAAGAAAGCACAGGAATTATGGGCACTGAAGCTTTCTTT
few	TRBV5-1	-	TRBJ2-7	CASSLDARLYEQYF	TGCGCCAGCAGCTTGGATGCCAGACTCTACGAGCAGTACTTC
-	TRBV5-1	-	TRBJ2-3	CASYDPGVTDTQYF	TGCGCCAGCTACGATCCAGGGGTCACAGATACGCAGTATTTT
-	TRBV7-3	-	TRBJ1-1	CASSSGGAAAFF	TGTGCCAGCAGCTCGGGGGGGGCTGCTGCTTTCTTT
-	TRBV4-3	TRBD2	TRBJ2-5	CASSQEGGLAGRVETQYF	TGCGCCAGCAGCCAAGAGGGTGGACTAGCGGGGAGGGTGGAGACCCAGTACTTC
-	TRBV2	-	TRBJ2-1	CASSESGKQFF	TGTGCCAGCAGTGAGTCAGGGAAGCAGTTCTTC
-	TRBV10-3	TRBD1	TRBJ1-2	CAISEPEQGNYGYTF	TGTGCCATCAGTGAGCCGGAACAGGGGAACTATGGCTACACCTTC
-	TRBV29-1	-	TRBJ1-2	CSVATGKANYGYTF	TGCAGCGTTGCTACAGGAAAAGCTAACTATGGCTACACCTTC
-	TRBV5-1	-	TRBJ2-7	CASSLEVGPAYEQYF	TGCGCCAGCAGCTTGGAGGTGGGCCCGGCCTACGAGCAGTACTTC
-	TRBV7-9	-	TRBJ2-5	CASSTGTRGIETQYF	TGTGCCAGCAGCACCGGGACAAGGGGGATTGAGACCCAGTACTTC
few	TRBV2	-	TRBJ2-5	CASINNRVETQYF	TGTGCCAGCATCAATAACAGGGTAGAGACCCAGTACTTC
-	TRBV25-1	TRBD1	TRBJ1-2	CASNEGARGYTF	TGTGCCAGCAATGAGGGGGCCAGGGGCTACACCTTC
-	TRBV29-1	TRBD2	TRBJ2-7	CSVEGLAGGYNSYEQYF	TGCAGCGTTGAAGGGCTAGCGGGGGGCTATAATTCCTACGAGCAGTACTTC
-	TRBV6-2/TRBV6-3	TRBD2	TRBJ2-3	CASSRRLAGGPTDTQYF	TGTGCCAGCAGCCGCCGACTAGCGGGGGGGCCCACAGATACGCAGTATTTT
few	TRBV18	-	TRBJ1-1	CASSPDRMNTEAFF	TGTGCCAGCTCACCTGACAGGATGAACACTGAAGCTTTCTTT
few	TRBV24-1	-	TRBJ1-2	CATSDATGVGSYTF	TGTGCCACCAGTGATGCTACGGGGGTCGGGAGCTACACCTTC
-	TRBV2	-	TRBJ1-2	CASKDSPYGYTF	TGTGCCAGCAAGGACTCACCCTATGGCTACACCTTC
-	TRBV27	-	TRBJ1-4	CASKGAGANEKLFF	TGTGCCAGCAAAGGGGCTGGAGCTAATGAAAAACTGTTTTTT
-	TRBV2	TRBD2	TRBJ2-3	CARRLAGGTDTQYF	TGTGCCAGGCGTTTGGCGGGGGGCACAGATACGCAGTATTTT
-	TRBV27	-	TRBJ2-2	CASSLASGELFF	TGTGCCAGCAGTTTGGCAAGCGGGGAGCTGTTTTTT
-	TRBV5-4	TRBD1	TRBJ1-1	CASSFRVGQGGTEAFF	TGTGCCAGCAGCTTTCGAGTTGGACAGGGCGGCACTGAAGCTTTCTTT
few	TRBV11-2	TRBD2	TRBJ2-7	CASSLSSSGGYEQYF	TGTGCCAGCAGCTTATCTAGTAGCGGGGGTTACGAGCAGTACTTC
-	TRBV4-2	-	TRBJ1-1	CASSPQNTLNTEAFF	TGTGCCAGCAGCCCTCAGAACACCTTGAACACTGAAGCTTTCTTT
-	TRBV3-1/TRBV3-2	TRBD2	TRBJ2-2	CASSQDRWASGGPGELFF	TGTGCCAGCAGCCAAGATCGGTGGGCTAGCGGGGGTCCCGGGGAGCTGTTTTTT
-	TRBV15	TRBD2	TRBJ2-5	CATSRGLAGGLETQYF	TGTGCCACCAGCAGAGGCTTAGCGGGGGGGCTGGAGACCCAGTACTTC
-	TRBV7-9	TRBD1	TRBJ1-1	CASIRQGGFNTEAFF	TGTGCCAGCATAAGACAGGGGGGATTTAACACTGAAGCTTTCTTT
-	TRBV5-1	TRBD2	TRBJ2-1	CASSFSLAGGLTYNEQFF	TGCGCCAGCAGCTTTTCCCTAGCGGGGGGACTCACCTACAATGAGCAGTTCTTC
-	TRBV6-5	TRBD1	TRBJ1-2	CASSSLRGNYGYTF	TGTGCCAGCAGTTCCCTCAGGGGGAACTATGGCTACACCTTC
-	TRBV6-1	-	TRBJ2-2	CASSERVGELFF	TGTGCCAGCAGTGAGAGGGTCGGGGAGCTGTTTTTT
-	TRBV19	-	TRBJ1-5	CASSPESNQPQHF	TGTGCCAGTAGTCCCGAGAGCAATCAGCCCCAGCATTTT
-	TRBV15	TRBD2	TRBJ2-3	CATSRDGTSKDTQYF	TGTGCCACCAGCAGAGACGGGACTAGTAAAGATACGCAGTATTTT
-	TRBV7-2	TRBD2	TRBJ2-5	CASSLFRRGRLETQYF	TGTGCCAGCAGCTTATTTCGGCGGGGGAGGTTGGAGACCCAGTACTTC
-	TRBV6-2/TRBV6-3	-	TRBJ2-5	CASSYAGPQETQYF	TGTGCCAGCAGTTACGCGGGGCCTCAAGAGACCCAGTACTTC
-	TRBV19	TRBD1	TRBJ2-6	CASSMGQTGANVLTF	TGTGCCAGTAGTATGGGACAGACTGGGGCCAACGTCCTGACTTTC
once	TRBV7-2	-	TRBJ1-1	CASTLVTEAFF	TGTGCCAGCACGCTAGTCACTGAAGCTTTCTTT
-	TRBV4-1	-	TRBJ2-1	CASSLYGGSYNEQFF	TGCGCCAGCAGCCTATACGGGGGCTCCTACAATGAGCAGTTCTTC
-	TRBV5-4	TRBD2	TRBJ2-1	CASSLHLSGGRYNEQFF	TGTGCCAGCAGCTTGCACCTTAGCGGGGGGAGGTACAATGAGCAGTTCTTC
few	TRBV5-8	-	TRBJ2-2	CASSPVPGRNTGELFF	TGTGCCAGCAGCCCTGTCCCTGGCCGTAACACCGGGGAGCTGTTTTTT
few	TRBV11-3	-	TRBJ2-3	CASSLGQPTDTQYF	TGTGCCAGCAGCTTAGGACAGCCCACAGATACGCAGTATTTT
-	TRBV12-5	-	TRBJ1-5	CASGLGGAGQPQHF	TGTGCTAGTGGTTTAGGGGGGGCTGGGCAGCCCCAGCATTTT
once	TRBV10-3	-	TRBJ1-1	CAISRGTEAFF	TGTGCCATCAGCAGGGGCACTGAAGCTTTCTTT